These T cell receptor beta chains were read from a single sample in a study of blood T cell repertoires in COVID-19. Only in-frame clones appear in the TCRdb table, and some are missing; sequencing was by immunoSEQ multiplex PCR. The sample lists 150,000 to 200,000 clones, 76% occurring once. Sequenced input: PBMCs or T cells enriched from blood (not recorded which). The receptors derive from a woman aged 50 to 65 with acute COVID-19. CDR3s include the opening cysteine and the closing phenylalanine or tryptophan. The D gene is left open where the match is weak. Clone size is stated in some rows and not others, as once, few, many or a class when expanded.

clone_size	v_call	j_call	d_call	cdr3_aa	cdr3_nt
-	TRBV4-3	TRBJ2-1	-	CASSQVKGSGYNEQFF	TGCGCCAGCAGCCAAGTTAAAGGATCGGGGTACAATGAGCAGTTCTTC
-	TRBV7-9	TRBJ2-5	TRBD2	CASSLALAGGPETQYF	TGTGCCAGCAGCTTAGCCCTAGCGGGGGGGCCAGAGACCCAGTACTTC
-	TRBV5-5	TRBJ1-5	-	CASSLRGLDNQPQHF	TGTGCCAGCAGCTTACGGGGACTGGACAATCAGCCCCAGCATTTT
few	TRBV3-1/TRBV3-2	TRBJ2-1	TRBD2	CASSRGGYFFSSYNEQFF	TGTGCCAGCAGCCGGGGGGGTTACTTTTTCAGCTCCTACAATGAGCAGTTCTTC
-	TRBV3-1/TRBV3-2	TRBJ1-2	-	CASSQGTVSYGYTF	TGTGCCAGCAGCCAAGGGACAGTAAGTTATGGCTACACCTTC
-	TRBV9	TRBJ2-3	TRBD2	CASSDSGVGTDTQYF	TGTGCCAGCAGCGACAGCGGGGTGGGCACAGATACGCAGTATTTT
-	TRBV10-2	TRBJ2-3	TRBD2	CASSEQSGGRGTQYF	TGCGCCAGCAGTGAGCAGAGCGGGGGGCGGGGTACGCAGTATTTT
-	TRBV7-2	TRBJ1-1	TRBD1	CASSTRTGIYTEAFF	TGTGCCAGCAGCACCCGGACAGGAATATACACTGAAGCTTTCTTT
-	TRBV3-1/TRBV3-2	TRBJ1-1	-	CASSQGGGTEAFF	TGTGCCAGCAGCCAAGGTGGAGGAACTGAAGCTTTCTTT
-	TRBV3-1/TRBV3-2	TRBJ2-2	TRBD1	CASSQEGQGAGNTGELFF	TGTGCCAGCAGCCAAGAAGGACAGGGGGCAGGGAACACCGGGGAGCTGTTTTTT
-	TRBV6-1	TRBJ1-1	TRBD1	CASSDIQGVNTEAFF	TGTGCCAGCAGTGATATACAGGGGGTGAACACTGAAGCTTTCTTT
few	TRBV6-5	TRBJ1-1	-	CASRKQGMNTEAFF	TGTGCCAGCAGGAAACAGGGCATGAACACTGAAGCTTTCTTT
-	TRBV5-1	TRBJ1-4	TRBD1	CASRTGGINEKLFF	TGCGCCAGTCGTACAGGGGGGATTAATGAAAAACTGTTTTTT
-	TRBV6-5	TRBJ1-6	TRBD1	CASRATQGSPLHF	TGTGCCAGCAGGGCCACACAGGGGTCACCCCTCCACTTT
-	TRBV6-1	TRBJ1-5	TRBD1	CASGQGDSSQPQHF	TGTGCCAGCGGACAGGGCGACTCTAGTCAGCCCCAGCATTTT
-	TRBV29-1	TRBJ2-1	-	CSVEAARSSYNEQFF	TGCAGCGTTGAGGCGGCACGGAGCTCCTACAATGAGCAGTTCTTC
-	TRBV7-7	TRBJ2-2	-	CASSFGEVNTGELFF	TGTGCTAGCAGCTTTGGGGAGGTGAACACCGGGGAGCTGTTTTTT
-	TRBV6-5	TRBJ2-5	TRBD1	CASVETGVQETQYF	TGTGCCAGCGTAGAAACAGGGGTTCAAGAGACCCAGTACTTC
-	TRBV5-1	TRBJ2-3	-	CASSLTIDTQYF	TGCGCCAGCAGCTTGACAATAGATACGCAGTATTTT
few	TRBV10-2	TRBJ1-1	-	CASSVSPPGAGTEAFF	TGCGCCAGCAGTGTTAGTCCACCAGGGGCCGGCACTGAAGCTTTCTTT
-	TRBV29-1	TRBJ1-5	-	CSVGEGVLGNQPQHF	TGCAGCGTTGGGGAGGGGGTTCTCGGAAATCAGCCCCAGCATTTT
-	TRBV28	TRBJ2-4	TRBD1	CASSSPQGARDIQYF	TGTGCCAGCAGCAGCCCACAGGGGGCGCGGGACATTCAGTACTTC
-	TRBV5-1	TRBJ1-1	TRBD1	CASSQDRGRMNTEAFF	TGCGCCAGCAGCCAGGACAGGGGGCGGATGAACACTGAAGCTTTCTTT
-	TRBV12-1	TRBJ2-5	-	CASSFPRDREEETQYF	TGTGCCAGCAGCTTTCCCCGGGACAGGGAGGAAGAGACCCAGTACTTC
once	TRBV28	TRBJ2-2	TRBD1	CASSDPGQGAKKLFF	TGTGCCAGCAGTGACCCGGGACAGGGGGCTAAGAAGCTGTTTTTT
-	TRBV7-6	TRBJ2-2	TRBD2	CASSQPSGPTGELFF	TGTGCCAGCAGCCAACCTAGCGGGCCCACCGGGGAGCTGTTTTTT
-	TRBV3-1/TRBV3-2	TRBJ1-2	-	CASSQENLLYGYTF	TGTGCCAGCAGCCAAGAGAATCTACTCTATGGCTACACCTTC
-	TRBV5-1	TRBJ1-6	TRBD1	CASTEGGAGSPLHF	TGCGCCAGCACCGAAGGGGGCGCAGGATCACCCCTCCACTTT
once	TRBV18	TRBJ1-2	TRBD1	CASSPFVGQGQTDGYTF	TGTGCCAGCTCACCCTTCGTCGGACAGGGGCAAACAGATGGCTACACCTTC
few	TRBV4-2	TRBJ2-1	TRBD2	CASSQVSGDYNEQFF	TGTGCCAGCAGCCAAGTAAGCGGGGACTACAATGAGCAGTTCTTC
once	TRBV5-1	TRBJ2-3	TRBD1	CASSSDRGADTQYF	TGCGCCAGCAGCTCGGACAGGGGGGCAGATACGCAGTATTTT
-	TRBV9	TRBJ2-3	TRBD2	CASSVELAGGPVTDTQYF	TGTGCCAGCAGCGTAGAGCTAGCGGGGGGCCCGGTCACAGATACGCAGTATTTT
-	TRBV4-1	TRBJ2-5	-	CASSQVGVETQYF	TGCGCCAGCAGCCAAGTGGGAGTAGAGACCCAGTACTTC
-	TRBV6-2/TRBV6-3	TRBJ2-5	TRBD2	CASSYSTSGVGETQYF	TGTGCCAGCAGTTACTCGACTAGCGGGGTTGGGGAGACCCAGTACTTC
-	TRBV28	TRBJ2-2	TRBD2	CASSLDLAGIGGELFF	TGTGCCAGCAGTTTAGATCTAGCGGGGATCGGCGGGGAGCTGTTTTTT
-	TRBV7-9	TRBJ2-5	TRBD1	CASSFGDRAKETQYF	TGTGCCAGCAGCTTCGGGGACAGGGCTAAAGAGACCCAGTACTTC
-	TRBV3-1/TRBV3-2	TRBJ2-1	TRBD2	CASSLTSGGANEQFF	TGTGCCAGCAGCCTCACTAGCGGGGGGGCCAATGAGCAGTTCTTC
-	TRBV27	TRBJ2-5	TRBD1	CASSSDRGLWETQYF	TGTGCCAGCAGCTCCGACAGGGGGCTATGGGAGACCCAGTACTTC
-	TRBV4-2	TRBJ2-5	-	CASRYGGWGLQETQYF	TGTGCCAGCAGATATGGGGGGTGGGGACTCCAAGAGACCCAGTACTTC